The 28 T cell receptor beta chains reported below all come from one sample, sequenced in a study of memory B cells and T cells in multiple sclerosis. Stimulus-free culture yielded autoproliferating CFSE-dim and non-proliferating CFSE-high T cells, each sequenced separately. Cultures began with fewer than 5.5x10^7 CFSE-labeled PBMCs, unstimulated for roughly 7 days, with replicate wells pooled. Method: immunoSEQ multiplex PCR; TCRdb's copy keeps in-frame clones and lacks some. The profile shows 35,000 to 55,000 clones, roughly 82% of them singletons. No antigen has been assigned to these receptors. Sequenced sample: PBMCs from blood kept in culture. The receptor source for this set is a human donor with multiple sclerosis.

This clone was detected once. The chain is built from TRBV9 and TRBJ1-6; D gene ambiguous. Germline V gives CDR1 SGDLS, CDR2 YYNGEE. This CDR3 is 12 amino acids long. V was trimmed by 0 bases and J by 10 bases, leaving 5 bases between them. The CDR3 sequence is CASSVVGSPLHF. In DNA, the CDR3 is TGTGCCAGCAGCGTAGTCGGGTCACCCCTCCACTTT.

The CDR3 region is CASSQLNLVSTNEKLFF. The CDR3 DNA follows: TGCGCCAGCAGCCAACTAAATCTAGTTTCAACTAATGAAAAACTGTTTTTT. The J gene is TRBJ1-4, the V gene TRBV4-1, with D uncertain. Germline lookup yields CDR1 MGHRA and CDR2 YSYEKL. Trimming removed 2 bases at V and 0 bases at J, with 13 bases between. The CDR3 covers 17 residues.

This clone is a singleton in its sample. The gene calls are TRBV4-1 and TRBJ1-1, with D uncertain. The CDR3 covers 17 residues. Per germline, CDR1 MGHRA and CDR2 YSYEKL. Trimming stripped 5 bases from V and 0 bases from J, with 19 bases between. This CDR3 reads CASSFSRPVRLNTEAFF. CDR3 DNA sequence: TGCGCCAGCAGCTTCTCGCGACCGGTCCGCCTGAACACTGAAGCTTTCTTT.

As DNA, the CDR3 is TGCGCCAGCTCCCGGGGCCTCAACACTGAAGCTTTCTTT. Protein product: CASSRGLNTEAFF. The genes are TRBV5-1 and TRBJ1-1, with D possibly being TRBD1 (5 bases). Germline V gene sequence: CDR1 SGHRS, CDR2 YFSETQ. The CDR3 is 13 amino acids. V lost 7 bases and J lost 2, with 12 bases in between. The full variable domain, in which reference TRBV5-1 and TRBJ1-1 provide the parts outside the CDR3, is KAGVTQTPRYLIKTRGQQVTLSCSPISGHRSVSWYQQTPGQGLQFLFEYFSETQRNKGNFPGRFSGRQFSNSRSEMNVSTLELGDSALYLCASSRGLNTEAFFGQGTRLTVV.

This chain links TRBV11-1 with TRBJ2-1; D gene unclear. CDR3 length equals 13 residues. Trimming cost V 5 bases and J 3 bases, with 8 bases left between them. Per the germline V gene, CDR1 is SGHAT and CDR2 is FQDESV (reference sequence). CDR3 residues: CASSPTNYNEQFF. In DNA form, the CDR3 reads TGTGCCAGCAGCCCGACCAACTACAATGAGCAGTTCTTC.

V and J are TRBV9 and TRBJ2-7, with 8 bases identical to TRBD1. The CDR3 covers 14 residues. The germline V gene has CDR1 SGDLS and CDR2 YYNGEE. V dropped 4 bases and J dropped 5; count of bases not matched to a gene: 8. CDR3 DNA: TGTGCCAGCAGCCCAGGACAGGGTAATCACGAGCAGTACTTC. Translated, it gives CASSPGQGNHEQYF.

This clone was seen only a few times. This rearrangement joins TRBV7-9 to TRBJ1-2; TRBD1 matches at 9 bases. The length of the CDR3 is 15 residues. Germline V gives CDR1 SEHNR, CDR2 FQNEAQ (reference sequence). After removal of 4 bases from V and 5 bases from J, the junction contained 8 bases not matched to a gene. The CDR3 sequence is CASSSRSGTGYGYTF. The CDR3 DNA is TGTGCCAGCAGCTCGAGATCCGGGACAGGGTATGGCTACACCTTC.

Only one count was recorded for this clone. The gene calls are TRBV5-6 and TRBJ2-7; D is uncertain. The CDR3 is 14 residues long. The germline V and J ends were trimmed by 0 bases and 4 bases, with 11 bases remaining between them. CDR1 and CDR2 (germline): SGHDT, YYEEEE. CDR3 in DNA: TGTGCCAGCAGCTTGGCCGAACGGTTATACGAGCAGTACTTC. It yields the protein CASSLAERLYEQYF.

By share, this clone counts as medium-sized. The chain combines TRBV7-9 with TRBJ2-7; D is unresolved. There are 13 residues in the CDR3. V was shortened by 0 bases and J by 6 bases, with 9 bases between the two germline ends. In germline, CDR1 is SEHNR, CDR2 FQNEAQ (reference sequence). The CDR3 nucleotides are TGTGCCAGCAGCTTAGCGGGCTGGGGCGAGCAGTACTTC. Its translation: CASSLAGWGEQYF.

The rearrangement links TRBV11-2 to TRBJ2-1, with no clear D. The CDR3 contains 13 residues. The germline V gene encodes CDR1 SGHAT and CDR2 FQNNGV. Between the trimmed V and J ends, which lost 0 bases and 4 bases, there was a span of 4 bases. The chain's CDR3 is CASSLDGYNEQFF. CDR3 coding DNA: TGTGCCAGCAGCTTAGACGGATACAATGAGCAGTTCTTC.

The rearrangement links TRBV28 to TRBJ2-7, with TRBD1 identical over 9 bases. Trimming cost V 10 bases and J 2 bases; bases outside gene matches: 6. This CDR3 contains 13 residues. CDR1 is MDHEN, CDR2 SYDVKM, per germline. For the CDR3, the DNA is TGTGCCACCTGGACAGGGGCCCCCTACGAGCAGTACTTC. Residues: CATWTGAPYEQYF.

The genes are TRBV4-3 and TRBJ1-1; D is perhaps TRBD1 (6 bases). Germline V gene data show CDR1 as LGHNA and CDR2 as YSLEER. The CDR3 is 16 amino acids. Trimming stripped 0 bases from V and 5 bases from J, with 16 bases between. The CDR3, as DNA: TGCGCCAGCAGCCAAGATCGGACGGGGGCCAAGACTGAAGCTTTCTTT. As protein: CASSQDRTGAKTEAFF.

Remarks on this clone: Other DNA sequences in the sample encode the same CDR3. V is TRBV18 and J is TRBJ1-3; no reliable D call. With 3 bases removed from V and 2 bases from J, the gap between germline ends came to 8 bases. The CDR3 has 14 amino acids. From germline, CDR1 is KGHSH and CDR2 LQKENI. CDR3 residues: CASSPGATGNTIYF. The CDR3 DNA reads as TGTGCCAGCTCACCCGGAGCGACTGGAAACACCATATATTTT.

The count of this clone is one. The chain is built from TRBV5-6 and TRBJ1-1; D is unresolved. Germline V gene data show CDR1 as SGHDT and CDR2 as YYEEEE. The ends were cut back, 3 bases at V and 2 bases at J, with 8 bases in the middle. The CDR3 is made up of 13 amino acids. Here the CDR3 reads CASSSTVNTEAFF. The CDR3 nucleotides are TGTGCCAGCAGCTCTACAGTAAACACTGAAGCTTTCTTT.

The J gene is TRBJ1-1, the V gene TRBV6-1; maybe TRBD1 (6 bases). The V end lost 5 bases, the J end lost 10 bases, and 20 bases lay between the germline ends. Germline loops: CDR1 MNHNS, CDR2 SASEGT. There are 14 residues in the CDR3. The CDR3 loop reads CASSPTGQTRSAFF. DNA for the CDR3: TGTGCCAGCAGTCCCACCGGACAGACGCGTTCAGCTTTCTTT.

The V gene is TRBV7-2, the J gene TRBJ1-4, with a possible D match to TRBD1 (5 bases). The CDR3 covers 15 residues. The V gene lost 1 base and the J gene lost 8 bases, with 14 bases spanning the gap. Germline V gives CDR1 SGHTA, CDR2 FQGNSA. DNA for the CDR3: TGTGCCAGCAGCTTAGTTTCGGGACGAAACGAAAAACTGTTTTTT. This sequence encodes CASSLVSGRNEKLFF.

The chain joins TRBV27 to TRBJ2-3; D unresolved. The CDR3 is 16 amino acids. Trimming pared 2 bases from V and 2 bases from J, leaving 14 bases between. Germline CDR1 and CDR2: MNHEY and SMNVEV (reference sequence). The CDR3 sequence: CASSLTSNLLTDTQYF. As DNA, the CDR3 is TGTGCCAGCAGTTTAACCAGCAATCTACTCACAGATACGCAGTATTTT.

The CDR3 sequence is CASSLLRGQPQHF. For the CDR3, the DNA is TGTGCCAGCAGCCTCCTAAGGGGTCAGCCCCAGCATTTT. The chain uses TRBV27 and TRBJ1-5, with D perhaps TRBD1 (5 bases). Germline CDR1 is MNHEY and CDR2 is SMNVEV (reference sequence). V lost 6 bases and J lost 6, with 12 bases in between. The CDR3 sequence is 13 residues long.

The genes are TRBV4-3 and TRBJ2-3, with 9 bases matching TRBD1. The junction had 4 bases not matched to a gene; V was cut back by 3 bases and J by 0 bases. In germline, CDR1 is LGHNA, CDR2 YSLEER. This CDR3 is built from 16 residues. The CDR3 DNA sequence: TGCGCCAGCAGCCAGAACACAGGGGGCAGCACAGATACGCAGTATTTT. Residues: CASSQNTGGSTDTQYF.

The rearrangement joins TRBV30 to TRBJ2-7; 8 positions agree with TRBD1. The CDR3 has 13 residues. Germline V CDR1 and CDR2: GTSNPN, SVGIG (reference sequence). V lost 3 bases, J lost 2 bases, and 3 bases stayed unmatched. CDR3 sequence: CAWSPTGAYEQYF. As DNA, the CDR3 is TGTGCCTGGAGCCCGACAGGGGCCTACGAGCAGTACTTC.

This clone was observed a handful of times. The chain carries TRBV4-1 and TRBJ1-1; D remains ambiguous. The CDR3 totals 15 residues. CDR1 is MGHRA, CDR2 YSYEKL, per germline. Trimming shortened V by 0 bases and J by 6 bases, and 14 bases separated the two germline ends. CDR3 DNA: TGCGCCAGCAGCCAAGATAGCACGGGTAGCTCTGAAGCTTTCTTT. Translated: CASSQDSTGSSEAFF.

This clone was recorded only once. The chain couples TRBV6-1 to TRBJ2-7, with D unclear. The length of the CDR3 is 13 residues. Germline CDR1 is MNHNS and CDR2 is SASEGT. Trimming shortened V by 1 base and J by 3 bases, and 7 bases separated the two germline ends. For the CDR3, the DNA is TGTGCCAGCAGTGAAGAAGCTGTCTACGAGCAGTACTTC. Translated, it gives CASSEEAVYEQYF.

The chain combines TRBV19 with TRBJ1-5; D possibly corresponds to TRBD1 (6 bases). Trimming cost V 7 bases and J 3 bases, with 16 bases left between them. Germline V lookup: CDR1 LNHDA, CDR2 SQIVND (reference sequence). The CDR3 is 15 amino acids. CDR3 in DNA: TGTGCCAGTACCCTGGGGGGGCGAGACAATCAGCCCCAGCATTTT. As protein: CASTLGGRDNQPQHF.

The chain uses TRBV6-4 and TRBJ2-7, with a weak D call TRBD1 (5 bases). The CDR3 has 13 amino acids. Per germline, CDR1 MRHNA and CDR2 SNTAGT. Trimming left V 3 bases short and J 2 bases short, with 8 bases between. DNA of the CDR3: TGTGCCAGCAGTGAGGGGCCCACCTACGAGCAGTACTTC. Its translation is CASSEGPTYEQYF.

The chain couples TRBV9 to TRBJ1-2; 7 positions agree with TRBD1. Germline CDR1 SGDLS, CDR2 YYNGEE. This CDR3 has 13 amino acids. Trimming at V came to 5 bases and at J to 4 bases, leaving 5 bases not matched to a gene. This chain's CDR3 is CASRRTGAYGYTF. In DNA form, the CDR3 reads TGTGCCAGCAGGCGGACAGGCGCCTATGGCTACACCTTC.

The chain joins TRBV5-6 to TRBJ2-7, with TRBD1 matching over 8 bases. The CDR3 spans 14 residues. The germline gives CDR1 SGHDT, CDR2 YYEEEE. V lost 1 base to trimming and J lost 6 bases; unmatched junction nucleotides: 6. This CDR3 reads CASSLIRQGSEQYF. The DNA of the CDR3 is TGTGCCAGCAGCTTGATCAGACAGGGGAGCGAGCAGTACTTC.

V usage is TRBV2 and J usage is TRBJ1-4; D unclear. V was trimmed by 7 bases and J by 0 bases, leaving 6 bases between them. The CDR3 spans 13 residues. Germline V CDR1 and CDR2: SNHLY, FYNNEI. In DNA, the CDR3 is TGTGCCAGCATCCGTGCAACTAATGAAAAACTGTTTTTT. Its protein product is CASIRATNEKLFF. The complete variable domain, with remaining parts taken from reference TRBV2 and TRBJ1-4, reads EPEVTQTPSHQVTQMGQEVILRCVPISNHLYFYWYRQILGQKVEFLVSFYNNEISEKSEIFDDQFSVERPDGSNFTLKIRSTKLEDSAMYFCASIRATNEKLFFGSGTQLSVL.

This chain joins TRBV5-1 and TRBJ2-1, with 7 bases aligning to TRBD1. V was pared by 6 bases and J by 6 bases, with 12 bases of the junction left unmatched. CDR1 is SGHRS and CDR2 is YFSETQ in the germline V gene. The CDR3 runs to 15 residues. The CDR3 region is CASKYSSRGFNEQFF. Written as DNA, the CDR3 is TGCGCCAGCAAATATTCGTCCAGGGGGTTCAATGAGCAGTTCTTC.